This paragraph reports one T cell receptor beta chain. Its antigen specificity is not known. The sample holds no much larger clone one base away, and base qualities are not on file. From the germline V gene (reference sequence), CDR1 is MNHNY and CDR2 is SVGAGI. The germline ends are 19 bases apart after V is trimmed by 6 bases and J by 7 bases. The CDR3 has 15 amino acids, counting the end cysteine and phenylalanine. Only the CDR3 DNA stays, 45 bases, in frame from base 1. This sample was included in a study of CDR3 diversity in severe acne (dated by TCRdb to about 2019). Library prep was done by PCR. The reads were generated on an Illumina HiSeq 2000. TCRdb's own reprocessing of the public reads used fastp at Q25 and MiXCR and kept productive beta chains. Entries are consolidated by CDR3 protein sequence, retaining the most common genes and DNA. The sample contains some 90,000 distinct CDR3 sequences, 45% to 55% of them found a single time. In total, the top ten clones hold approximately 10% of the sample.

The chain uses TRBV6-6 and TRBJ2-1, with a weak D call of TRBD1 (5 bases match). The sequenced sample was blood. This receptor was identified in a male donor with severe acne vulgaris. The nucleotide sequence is TGTGCCAGCAGCCAGGACAATCACCTGAGGAATGAGCAGTTCTTC. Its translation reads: CASSQDNHLRNEQFF.